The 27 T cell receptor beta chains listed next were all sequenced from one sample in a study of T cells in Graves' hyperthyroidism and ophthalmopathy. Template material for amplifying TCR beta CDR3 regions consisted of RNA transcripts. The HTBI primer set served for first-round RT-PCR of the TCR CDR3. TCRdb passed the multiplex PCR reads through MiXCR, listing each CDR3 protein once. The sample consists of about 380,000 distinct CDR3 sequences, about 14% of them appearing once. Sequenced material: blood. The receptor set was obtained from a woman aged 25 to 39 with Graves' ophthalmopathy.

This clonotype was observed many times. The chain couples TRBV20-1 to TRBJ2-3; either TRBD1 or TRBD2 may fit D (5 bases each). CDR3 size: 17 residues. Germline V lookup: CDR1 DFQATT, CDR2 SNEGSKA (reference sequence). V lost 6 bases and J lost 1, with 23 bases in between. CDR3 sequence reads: CSASGTGGGLRTDTQYF. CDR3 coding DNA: TGCAGTGCCTCAGGTACAGGTGGAGGTCTACGCACAGATACGCAGTATTTT.

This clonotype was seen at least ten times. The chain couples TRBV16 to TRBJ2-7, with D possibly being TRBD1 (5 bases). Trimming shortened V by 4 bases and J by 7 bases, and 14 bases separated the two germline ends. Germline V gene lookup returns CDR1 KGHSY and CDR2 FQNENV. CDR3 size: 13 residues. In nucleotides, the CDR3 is TGTGCCAGCAGCCGGCCGACAGCGAATGAGCAGTACTTC. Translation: CASSRPTANEQYF.

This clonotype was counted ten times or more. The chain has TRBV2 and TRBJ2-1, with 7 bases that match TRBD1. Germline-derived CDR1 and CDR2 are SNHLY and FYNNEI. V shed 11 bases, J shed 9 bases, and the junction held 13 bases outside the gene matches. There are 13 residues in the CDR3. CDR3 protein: CALVLRQGSEQFF. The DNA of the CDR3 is TGTGCCCTCGTTCTCAGACAGGGAAGTGAGCAGTTCTTC.

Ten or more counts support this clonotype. CDR3 in DNA: TGTGCCACCCTGAGTGGGGCCCAGTACTTC. Its translation is CATLSGAQYF. The chain links TRBV28 to TRBJ2-5; D not resolved. The CDR3 is made up of 10 amino acids. The V end lost 10 bases, the J end lost 9 bases, and 12 bases lay between the germline ends. Germline V gives CDR1 MDHEN, CDR2 SYDVKM.

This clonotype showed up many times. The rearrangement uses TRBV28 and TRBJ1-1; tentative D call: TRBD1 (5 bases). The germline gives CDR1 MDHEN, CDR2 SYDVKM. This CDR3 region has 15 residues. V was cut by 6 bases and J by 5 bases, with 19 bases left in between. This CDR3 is CASSRPLQAGTEAFF. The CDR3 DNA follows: TGTGCCAGCAGCCGACCCCTACAGGCGGGGACTGAAGCTTTCTTT. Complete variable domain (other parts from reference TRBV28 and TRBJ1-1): DVKVTQSSRYLVKRTGEKVFLECVQDMDHENMFWYRQDPGLGLRLIYFSYDVKMKEKGDIPEGYSVSREKKERFSLILESASTNQTSMYLCASSRPLQAGTEAFFGQGTRLTVV.

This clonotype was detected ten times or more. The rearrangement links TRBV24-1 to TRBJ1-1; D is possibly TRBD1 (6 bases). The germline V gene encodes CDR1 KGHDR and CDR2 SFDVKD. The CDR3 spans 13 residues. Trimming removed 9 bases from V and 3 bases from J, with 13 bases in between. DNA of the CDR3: TGTGCCACCCGGGGCAGGGGTGACACTGAAGCTTTCTTT. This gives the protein CATRGRGDTEAFF.

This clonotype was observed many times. The CDR3 protein is CATSASWAGQGNSNTGELFF. In DNA form, the CDR3 reads TGTGCCACCAGTGCTTCCTGGGCGGGACAGGGTAACTCGAACACCGGGGAGCTGTTTTTT. The rearrangement uses TRBV24-1 and TRBJ2-2; TRBD1 agrees at 9 bases. V lost 5 bases, J lost 0 bases, and 15 bases stayed unmatched. Looked up from germline, CDR1 is KGHDR and CDR2 is SFDVKD. The CDR3 runs 20 residues.

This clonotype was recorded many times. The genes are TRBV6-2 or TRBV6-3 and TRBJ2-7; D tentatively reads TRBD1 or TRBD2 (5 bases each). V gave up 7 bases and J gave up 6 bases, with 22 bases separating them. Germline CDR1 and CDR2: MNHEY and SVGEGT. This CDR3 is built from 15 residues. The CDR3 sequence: CASKGIRESFAEQYF. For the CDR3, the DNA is TGTGCCAGCAAGGGGATCCGGGAAAGCTTCGCCGAGCAGTACTTC.

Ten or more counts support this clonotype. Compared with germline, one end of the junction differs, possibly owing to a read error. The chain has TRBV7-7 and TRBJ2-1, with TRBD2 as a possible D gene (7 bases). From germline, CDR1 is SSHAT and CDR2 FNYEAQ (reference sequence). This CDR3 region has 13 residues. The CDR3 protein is CASSRGADNEQFF. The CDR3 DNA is TGTGCTAGCAGCCGGGGGGCGGACAATGAGCAGTTCTTC.

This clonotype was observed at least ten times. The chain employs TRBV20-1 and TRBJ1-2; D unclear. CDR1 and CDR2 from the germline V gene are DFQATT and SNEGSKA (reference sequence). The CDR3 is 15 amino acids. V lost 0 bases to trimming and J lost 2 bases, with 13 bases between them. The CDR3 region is CSARDRPGGNYGYTF. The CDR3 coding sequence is TGCAGTGCTAGAGACAGGCCGGGTGGCAACTATGGCTACACCTTC.

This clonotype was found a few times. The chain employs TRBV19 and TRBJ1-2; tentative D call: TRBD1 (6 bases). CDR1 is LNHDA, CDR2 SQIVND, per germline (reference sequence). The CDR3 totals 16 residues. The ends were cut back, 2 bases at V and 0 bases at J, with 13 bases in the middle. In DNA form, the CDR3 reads TGTGCCAGTAGTATATTCGGGGACACAGCTAACTATGGCTACACCTTC. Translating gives CASSIFGDTANYGYTF.

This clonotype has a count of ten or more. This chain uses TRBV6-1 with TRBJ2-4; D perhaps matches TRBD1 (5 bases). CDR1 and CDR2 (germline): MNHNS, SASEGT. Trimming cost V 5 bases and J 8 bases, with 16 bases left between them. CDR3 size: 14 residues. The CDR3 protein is CASSYVGRADIQYF. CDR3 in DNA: TGTGCCAGCAGTTACGTCGGCAGGGCTGACATTCAGTACTTC.

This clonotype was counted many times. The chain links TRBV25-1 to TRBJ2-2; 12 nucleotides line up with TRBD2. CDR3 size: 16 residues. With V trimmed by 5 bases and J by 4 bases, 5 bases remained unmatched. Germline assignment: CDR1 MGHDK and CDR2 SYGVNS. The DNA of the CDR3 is TGTGCCAGCAGTTTTACTAGCGGGGGGATCACCGGGGAGCTGTTTTTT. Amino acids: CASSFTSGGITGELFF.

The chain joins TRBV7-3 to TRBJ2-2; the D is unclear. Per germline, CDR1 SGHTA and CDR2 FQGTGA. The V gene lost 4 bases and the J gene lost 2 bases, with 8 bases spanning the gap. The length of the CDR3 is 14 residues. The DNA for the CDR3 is TGTGCCAGCAGCTCAATTGAAAACACCGGGGAGCTGTTTTTT. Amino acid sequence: CASSSIENTGELFF.

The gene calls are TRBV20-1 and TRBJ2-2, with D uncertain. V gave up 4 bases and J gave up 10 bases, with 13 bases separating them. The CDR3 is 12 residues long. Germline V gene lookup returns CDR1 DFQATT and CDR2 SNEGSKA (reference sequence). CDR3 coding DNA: TGCAGTGCTAATAACATGGTGCAGGAGCTGTTTTTT. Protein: CSANNMVQELFF.

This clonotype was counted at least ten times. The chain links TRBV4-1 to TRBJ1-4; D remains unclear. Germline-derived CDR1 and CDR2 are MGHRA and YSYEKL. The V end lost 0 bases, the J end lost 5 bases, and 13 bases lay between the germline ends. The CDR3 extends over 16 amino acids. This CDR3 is CASSQEARQVNEKLFF. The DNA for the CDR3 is TGCGCCAGCAGCCAAGAAGCTAGGCAGGTGAATGAAAAACTGTTTTTT.

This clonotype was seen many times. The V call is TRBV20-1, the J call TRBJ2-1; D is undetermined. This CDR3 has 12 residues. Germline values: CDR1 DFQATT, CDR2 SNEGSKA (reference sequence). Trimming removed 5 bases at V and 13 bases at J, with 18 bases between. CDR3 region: CSAPSTYSGQFF. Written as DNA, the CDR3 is TGCAGTGCTCCCTCGACTTACTCGGGCCAGTTCTTC.

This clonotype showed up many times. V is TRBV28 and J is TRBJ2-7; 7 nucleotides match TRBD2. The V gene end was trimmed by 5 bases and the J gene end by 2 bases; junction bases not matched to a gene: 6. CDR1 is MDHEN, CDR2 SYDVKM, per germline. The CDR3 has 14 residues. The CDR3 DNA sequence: TGTGCCAGCAGTCGACGCGGGGGAACCTACGAGCAGTACTTC. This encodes CASSRRGGTYEQYF.

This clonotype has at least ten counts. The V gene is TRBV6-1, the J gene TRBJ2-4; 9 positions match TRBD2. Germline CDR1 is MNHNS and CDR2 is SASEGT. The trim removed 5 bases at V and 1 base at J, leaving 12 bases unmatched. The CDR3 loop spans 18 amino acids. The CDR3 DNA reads TGTGCCAGCAGTTTCGGAGCGGGGGGCACCCGGGCCAAAAACATTCAGTACTTC. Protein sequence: CASSFGAGGTRAKNIQYF.

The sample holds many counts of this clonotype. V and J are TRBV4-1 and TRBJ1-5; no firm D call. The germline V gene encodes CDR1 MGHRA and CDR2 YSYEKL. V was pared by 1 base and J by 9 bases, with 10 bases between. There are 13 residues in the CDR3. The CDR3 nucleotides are TGCGCCAGCAGCCAAGTCCCCGTTTGGCCCCAGCATTTT. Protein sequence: CASSQVPVWPQHF.

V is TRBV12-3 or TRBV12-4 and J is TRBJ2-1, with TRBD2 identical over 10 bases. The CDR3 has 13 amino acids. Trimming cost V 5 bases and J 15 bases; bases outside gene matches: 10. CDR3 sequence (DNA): TGTGCCAGCAGTCCCGGAACTAGCGGGGATCTGTTCTTC. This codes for CASSPGTSGDLFF.

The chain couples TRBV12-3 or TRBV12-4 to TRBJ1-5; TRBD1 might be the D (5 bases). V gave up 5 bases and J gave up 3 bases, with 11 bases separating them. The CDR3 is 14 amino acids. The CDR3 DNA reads TGTGCCAGCAGTGACAGCCGGCCCAATCAGCCCCAGCATTTT. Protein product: CASSDSRPNQPQHF.

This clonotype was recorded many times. For the CDR3, the DNA is TGTGCCAGCATAATATGGGCTCGGGCAAGAGCTTTCTTT. Amino acids: CASIIWARARAFF. The chain couples TRBV12-3 or TRBV12-4 to TRBJ1-1, with no clear D. There are 13 residues in the CDR3. The ends were cut back, 7 bases at V and 10 bases at J, with 19 bases in the middle.

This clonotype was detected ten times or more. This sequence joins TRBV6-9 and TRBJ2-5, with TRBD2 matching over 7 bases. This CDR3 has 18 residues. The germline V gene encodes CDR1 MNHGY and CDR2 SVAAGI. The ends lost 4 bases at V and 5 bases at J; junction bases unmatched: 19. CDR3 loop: CASSCQRTRTRLYETQYF. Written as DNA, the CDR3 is TGTGCCAGCAGTTGCCAGAGGACAAGGACTAGACTGTACGAGACCCAGTACTTC.

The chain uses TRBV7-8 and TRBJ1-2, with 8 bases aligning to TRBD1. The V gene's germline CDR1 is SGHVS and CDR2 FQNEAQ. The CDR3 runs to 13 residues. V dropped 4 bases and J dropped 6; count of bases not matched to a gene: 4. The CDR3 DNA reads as TGTGCCAGCAGCTCTGGGACAGGACATGGCTACACCTTC. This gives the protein CASSSGTGHGYTF. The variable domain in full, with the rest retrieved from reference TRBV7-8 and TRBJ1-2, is GAGVSQSPRYKVAKRGQDVALRCDPISGHVSLFWYQQALGQGPEFLTYFQNEAQLDKSGLPSDRFFAERPEGSVSTLKIQRTQQEDSAVYLCASSSGTGHGYTFGSGTRLTVV.

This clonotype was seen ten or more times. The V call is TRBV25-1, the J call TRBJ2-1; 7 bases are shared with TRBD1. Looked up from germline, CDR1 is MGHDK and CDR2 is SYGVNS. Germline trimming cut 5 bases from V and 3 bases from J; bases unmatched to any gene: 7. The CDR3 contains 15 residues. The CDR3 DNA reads TGTGCCAGCAGTAAACCCGGGACAGTCTACAATGAGCAGTTCTTC. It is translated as CASSKPGTVYNEQFF. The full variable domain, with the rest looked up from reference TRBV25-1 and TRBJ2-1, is EADIYQTPRYLVIGTGKKITLECSQTMGHDKMYWYQQDPGMELHLIHYSYGVNSTEKGDLSSESTVSRIRTEHFPLTLESARPSHTSQYLCASSKPGTVYNEQFFGPGTRLTVL.

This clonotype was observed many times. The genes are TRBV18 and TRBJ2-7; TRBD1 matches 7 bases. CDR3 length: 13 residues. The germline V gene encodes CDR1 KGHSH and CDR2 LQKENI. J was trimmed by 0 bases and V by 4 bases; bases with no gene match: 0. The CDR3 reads CASSRDSSYEQYF. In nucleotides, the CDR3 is TGTGCCAGCTCACGGGACAGCTCCTACGAGCAGTACTTC.